One and the same sample provided the 9 T cell receptor beta chains below, sequenced in a study of OX40 agonist ivuxolimab in advanced cancers. The repertoire was sequenced with immunoSEQ multiplex PCR; TCRdb's copy has only in-frame clones and lacks some. The sample contains around 82,000 clones, about 86% of which appear only once. The sample here was CD4+ or CD8+ T cells sorted from blood, taken in a trial of the OX40 agonist ivuxolimab. Source of these receptors: an adult with an advanced solid tumor such as melanoma, head and neck, liver or kidney cancer.

This chain links TRBV15 with TRBJ2-7; tentative D call: TRBD1 (6 bases). Trimming took off 0 bases at V and 5 bases at J, with 11 bases between the two ends. Germline CDR1 and CDR2: LNHNV and YYDKDF (reference sequence). This CDR3 region has 14 residues. The chain's CDR3 is CATSRDLAGDEQYF. CDR3 in DNA: TGTGCCACCAGCAGAGATTTGGCAGGGGACGAGCAGTACTTC.

This sequence joins TRBV7-2 and TRBJ2-5; no clear D. Trimming took off 1 base at V and 5 bases at J, with 14 bases between the two ends. This CDR3 is 15 amino acids long. Germline V gene data show CDR1 as SGHTA and CDR2 as FQGNSA. In nucleotides, the CDR3 is TGTGCCAGCAGCTTAGTTTGGGTAGGCAGGGAGACCCAGTACTTC. Residues: CASSLVWVGRETQYF.

J is TRBJ2-6 and V is TRBV6-1; D tentatively fits TRBD1 or TRBD2 (6 bases each). V was cut by 0 bases and J by 1 base, with 19 bases left in between. Per the germline V gene, CDR1 is MNHNS and CDR2 is SASEGT. The CDR3 has 20 amino acids. The CDR3 loop reads CASSEAWGHGGGSGANVLTF. DNA of the CDR3: TGTGCCAGCAGTGAAGCGTGGGGCCACGGGGGCGGGTCTGGGGCCAACGTCCTGACTTTC.

This chain links TRBV11-2 with TRBJ1-1; D is unresolved. This CDR3 spans 12 amino acids. CDR1 and CDR2 from the germline V gene are SGHAT and FQNNGV. V shed 2 bases and J shed 8 bases, with 9 bases lying between them. The CDR3 is CASSLSDSEAFF. CDR3 in DNA: TGTGCCAGCAGCTTATCTGATTCGGAAGCTTTCTTT.

This chain links TRBV19 with TRBJ2-6; TRBD1 is a possible D gene (5 bases). Germline values: CDR1 LNHDA, CDR2 SQIVND (reference sequence). V lost 10 bases to trimming and J lost 2 bases, with 15 bases between them. The CDR3 length is 15 residues. The CDR3 DNA follows: TGTGCCACCACAGGAACCGTTACTGGGGCCAACGTCCTGACTTTC. Amino acid sequence: CATTGTVTGANVLTF.

The chain joins TRBV10-3 to TRBJ2-1; 9 bases are shared with TRBD1. The CDR3 is 14 residues long. In germline, CDR1 is ENHRY, CDR2 SYGVKD. The J segment lost 5 bases and the V segment lost 7 bases, leaving 6 bases of the junction unmatched. CDR3 nucleotide sequence: TGTGCCATCACCTGGGACAGGGATAACAATGAGCAGTTCTTC. Translation: CAITWDRDNNEQFF.

This chain connects TRBV5-1 to TRBJ2-2; the D gene is possibly TRBD2 (6 bases). The germline V and J ends were trimmed by 4 bases and 5 bases, with 18 bases remaining between them. The CDR3 sequence is 16 residues long. Germline assignment: CDR1 SGHRS and CDR2 YFSETQ. Here the CDR3 DNA reads TGCGCCAGCAGCGCTGGGGCCAGCCGGGGGACCGGGGAGCTGTTTTTT. Translated, it gives CASSAGASRGTGELFF.

CDR3 residues: CASSPPAGGEDTQYF. The CDR3 DNA follows: TGTGCCAGCAGTCCCCCAGCGGGAGGGGAAGATACGCAGTATTTT. This sequence joins TRBV6-5 and TRBJ2-3; 10 nucleotides line up with TRBD2. Germline loops: CDR1 MNHEY, CDR2 SVGAGI. V shed 5 bases and J 5 bases; nucleotides not matched to a gene: 7. This CDR3 has 15 residues.

The chain joins TRBV4-3 to TRBJ2-2, with D perhaps given as TRBD1 or TRBD2 (5 bases each). The CDR3 has 14 amino acids. Germline V gene data show CDR1 as LGHNA and CDR2 as YSLEER. Trimming took 10 bases from V and 0 from J, leaving 12 bases between them. CDR3 sequence (DNA): TGCGCCACCTCCAGGGACCCGAACACCGGGGAGCTGTTTTTT. This encodes CATSRDPNTGELFF.